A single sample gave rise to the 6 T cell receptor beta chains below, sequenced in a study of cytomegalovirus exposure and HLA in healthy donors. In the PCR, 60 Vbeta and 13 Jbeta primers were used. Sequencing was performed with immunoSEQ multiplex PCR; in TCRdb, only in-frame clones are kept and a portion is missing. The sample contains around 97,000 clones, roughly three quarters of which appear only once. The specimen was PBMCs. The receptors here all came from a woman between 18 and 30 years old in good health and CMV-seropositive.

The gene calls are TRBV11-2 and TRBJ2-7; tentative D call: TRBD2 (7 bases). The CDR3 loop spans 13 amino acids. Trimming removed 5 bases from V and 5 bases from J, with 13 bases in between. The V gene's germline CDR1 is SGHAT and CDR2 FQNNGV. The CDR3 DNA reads TGTGCCAGCAGCATGGGGGGGGCCGACGAGCAGTACTTC. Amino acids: CASSMGGADEQYF.

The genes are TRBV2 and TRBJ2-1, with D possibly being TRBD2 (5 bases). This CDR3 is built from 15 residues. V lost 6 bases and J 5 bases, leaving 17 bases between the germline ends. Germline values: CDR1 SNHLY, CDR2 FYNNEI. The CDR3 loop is CASRRGSMGNNEQFF. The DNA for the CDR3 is TGTGCCAGCAGGAGAGGGTCTATGGGAAACAATGAGCAGTTCTTC.

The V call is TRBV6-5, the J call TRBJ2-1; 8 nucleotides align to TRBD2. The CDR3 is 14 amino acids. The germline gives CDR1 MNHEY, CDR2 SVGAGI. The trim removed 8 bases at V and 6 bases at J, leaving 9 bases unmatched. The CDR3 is CASGSGSQINEQFF. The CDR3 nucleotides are TGTGCCAGCGGAAGCGGGAGTCAGATCAATGAGCAGTTCTTC.

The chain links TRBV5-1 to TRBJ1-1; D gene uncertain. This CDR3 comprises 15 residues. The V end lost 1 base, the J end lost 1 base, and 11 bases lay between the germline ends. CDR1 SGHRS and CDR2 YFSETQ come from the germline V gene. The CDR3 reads CASSLNPVRNTEAFF. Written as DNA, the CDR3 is TGCGCCAGCAGCTTGAATCCAGTCAGGAACACTGAAGCTTTCTTT.

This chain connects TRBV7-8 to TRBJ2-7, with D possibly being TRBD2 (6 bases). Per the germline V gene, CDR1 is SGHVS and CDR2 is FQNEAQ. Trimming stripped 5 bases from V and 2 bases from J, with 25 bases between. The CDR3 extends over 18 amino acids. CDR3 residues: CASSVGGGKGLIAYEQYF. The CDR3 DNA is TGTGCCAGCAGCGTAGGTGGGGGGAAAGGGCTAATCGCCTACGAGCAGTACTTC.

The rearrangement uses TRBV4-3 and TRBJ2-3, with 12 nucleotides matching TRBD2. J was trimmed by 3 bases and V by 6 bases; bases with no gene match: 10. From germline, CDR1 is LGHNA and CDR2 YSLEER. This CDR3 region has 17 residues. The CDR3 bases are TGCGCCAGCAGGCCCCGACTAGCGGGAGACGTAACAGATACGCAGTATTTT. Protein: CASRPRLAGDVTDTQYF.